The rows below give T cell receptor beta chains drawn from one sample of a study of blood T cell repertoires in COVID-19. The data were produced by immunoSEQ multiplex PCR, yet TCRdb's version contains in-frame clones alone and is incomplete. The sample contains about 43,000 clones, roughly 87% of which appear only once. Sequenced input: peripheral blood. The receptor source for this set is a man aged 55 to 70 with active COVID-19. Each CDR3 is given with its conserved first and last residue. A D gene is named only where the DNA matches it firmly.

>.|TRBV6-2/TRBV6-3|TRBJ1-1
CASSYSGRQRQNTEAFF
TGTGCCAGCAGTTACTCTGGGAGGCAAAGACAGAACACTGAAGCTTTCTTT
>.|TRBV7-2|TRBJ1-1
CASSSSRDWTEAFF
TGTGCCAGCAGCTCCTCTCGGGATTGGACTGAAGCTTTCTTT
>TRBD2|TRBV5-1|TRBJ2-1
CASSLVTGGNEQFF
TGCGCCAGCAGCTTGGTAACGGGAGGAAATGAGCAGTTCTTC
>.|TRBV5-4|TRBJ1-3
CASSSPGHIEGNTIYF
TGTGCCAGCAGCTCACCGGGACATATAGAGGGAAACACCATATATTTT
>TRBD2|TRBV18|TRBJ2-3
CASSPSTSGTGTDTQYF
TGTGCCAGCTCACCAAGTACTAGCGGGACGGGCACAGATACGCAGTATTTT
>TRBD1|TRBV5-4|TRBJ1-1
CASSGGQGISTEAFF
TGTGCCAGCAGCGGGGGACAGGGGATTTCCACTGAAGCTTTCTTT
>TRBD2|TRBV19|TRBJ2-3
CASSGTSGGHPSTDTQYF
TGTGCCAGTAGTGGTACTAGCGGGGGCCATCCTAGCACAGATACGCAGTATTTT
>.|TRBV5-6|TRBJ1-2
CASSLVGDGYTF
TGTGCCAGCAGCTTGGTAGGGGATGGCTACACCTTC
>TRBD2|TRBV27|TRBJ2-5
CASSRAGVGETQYF
TGTGCCAGCAGTCGAGCGGGAGTTGGGGAGACCCAGTACTTC
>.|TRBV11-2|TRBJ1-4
CASSAGPGIGEKLFF
TGTGCCAGCAGCGCCGGACCGGGAATAGGTGAAAAACTGTTTTTT
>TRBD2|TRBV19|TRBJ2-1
CASSRTRNGYNEQFF
TGTGCCAGTAGTCGGACTAGAAATGGCTACAATGAGCAGTTCTTC
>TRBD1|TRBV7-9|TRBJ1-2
CASSPGGQRTRGYTF
TGTGCCAGCAGTCCCGGGGGACAGCGAACGCGGGGCTACACCTTC
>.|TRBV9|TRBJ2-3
CASSPQAGLSTDTQYF
TGTGCCAGCAGCCCTCAGGCGGGGCTTAGCACAGATACGCAGTATTTT
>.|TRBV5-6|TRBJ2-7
CASSLQVTTADEQYF
TGTGCCAGCAGCTTGCAGGTGACTACGGCGGATGAGCAGTACTTC